This TCR beta chain was sequenced during a study of shared clonotypes between healthy human individuals. The authors loaded roughly 180 ng DNA, roughly 33,000 T cell genomes, into sorted-subset replicate PCRs. In the authors' workflow: Because ImmunoSEQ provided only junction sequences with no quality scores, the filtering differed. TCRdb's table, derived via immunoSEQ multiplex PCR, lists solely in-frame clones and lacks some. The V and J calls and clone size were taken over from that table, and D and trimming were inferred from the DNA. Of over a million clones in the sample, 95% to 99% were seen once. J was trimmed by 0 bases and V by 1 base; bases with no gene match: 5. Per germline, CDR1 SGHNT and CDR2 YENEEA. The CDR3 runs 18 residues. A word on this clone: The antigen is not known.

It was into CD45RA+ naive and CD45RA-negative memory subsets that the CD4+ cells were split. Findings and limits, study-wide: Around 5.3% of naive CD4 clonotypes were shared across four donors.

The TCR originated in a man in his thirties or forties in good health. The genes are TRBV11-3 and TRBJ1-4, with TRBD1 matching 10 bases. Specimen: naive CD4+ T cells sorted from blood. Subset noted: CD45RA+ positively selected. CDR3 region: CASSLAPGQGSTNEKLFF. CDR3 DNA sequence: TGTGCCAGCAGCTTAGCACCGGGACAGGGGTCAACTAATGAAAAACTGTTTTTT.